The entry that follows covers one T cell receptor (beta chain) sequence. In its sample, this clonotype was seen many times. Its antigen remains unidentified. No quality values exist for individual bases; no much larger clone is one base distant. For repertoire sequencing, TCR beta CDR3 regions were amplified from RNA transcripts. The first round was an RT-PCR using HTBI primers with the Qiagen OneStep RT-PCR kit, and this first round was followed by a second-round multiplex PCR, then size selection and purification. Sequencing of the libraries was carried out on an Illumina HiSeq2000 in paired-end mode with 100 bp reads. In the authors' own workflow: Reads were processed with SOAPnuke, discarding reads with adapters, uncalled bases, mean Phred below 15, or no exact constant-primer or identifier match. COPE v1.2.5 was used to merge high-quality paired reads. Each unique nucleotide sequence was treated as a clonotype, and MiTCR v1.1 was used to align the clonotypes to the IMGT TRB V, D and J references. Only V-J combinations with frequency above 0.0001 were analysed, covering around 99% of repertoires. For each V-J combination, a TCR clonal expansion and chaos score was defined as the ratio of F50 clonal expansion to chaos observed in the TCRdist matrix. Welch's t-statistics and random forest were used to reduce the features to 10 to 15 V-J combinations, which were then used as input to a naive Bayes classifier. The Morisita-Horn index was used to measure how similar the thyroid and blood repertoires were. TCRdb reran the public reads through fastp at Q25 and MiXCR, keeping productive beta chains. Each record represents a unique CDR3 protein, reported with the most common genes and DNA among its rows. What appears here as the V and J calls and clone size reflects TCRdb's work, not the paper's. The sample data list about 740,000 distinct CDR3 sequences, and approximately 40% of these were observed just once. The biggest ten clones account for 44% of the sample.

This sample was taken from a study of Graves' ophthalmopathy and Graves' hyperthyroidism (dated by TCRdb to the late 2010s). As for the study more broadly: Peripheral blood samples were taken at the time of initial diagnosis, before any treatment was given. TCR beta repertoire signatures were used to distinguish Graves' ophthalmopathy from Graves' hyperthyroidism and to predict progression to ophthalmopathy. In total, approximately 130 blood samples were TCR-sequenced: under 45 ophthalmopathy, some 72 hyperthyroidism and roughly 17 hyperthyroidism-to-ophthalmopathy patients. To explore V-J signatures that separate ophthalmopathy from hyperthyroidism, a discovery set of about a hundred patients was enrolled, consisting of fewer than 45 with ophthalmopathy and around 60 with stable hyperthyroidism. An independent validation cohort was composed of some 18 hyperthyroidism patients and around 16 patients who later progressed from hyperthyroidism to ophthalmopathy. In 6 or 7 hyperthyroidism patients, T-cell repertoires of thyroid tissue and blood were compared. Following sampling, methimazole starting at 30 mg daily was administered to hyperthyroidism patients, and high-dose intravenous methylprednisolone was administered to ophthalmopathy patients. The paper's findings and limits, for the study overall: Sample size was not predetermined statistically, and investigators were not blinded to group allocation. Most expanded thyroid clonotypes with frequency above 0.001 were also detected in blood, suggesting blood repertoires may reflect the thyroid immune response. In validation, the model predicted ophthalmopathy progression with more than 55% sensitivity and 72.22% specificity; about a dozen predicted patients were CT-confirmed with GO in a median of approximately 6.5 months. The 13-signature model separated ophthalmopathy from stable hyperthyroidism with 85% to 90% sensitivity and approximately 83% specificity in cross-validation, and 80%/75% in the test set.

Ophthalmopathy patients were characterized by moderately to severely active disease, a Clinical Activity Score of at least 3, a NOSPECS grade of at least 4, and a disease duration under 3 months. Patients were excluded if they had other autoimmune diseases, uncontrolled infections, pregnancy or lactation. Clinical symptoms, serum thyroxine, TRAb, thyroid ultrasound and orbital computed tomography formed the basis of the diagnosis. Using Ficoll-Paque density gradient centrifugation, PBMCs were isolated from 8.5 to 10 ml of fresh peripheral blood. Total RNA was extracted with Trizol reagent and quality-checked on an Agilent 2100 Bioanalyzer. Sequenced input: peripheral blood. The TCR originated in an adult man with Graves' ophthalmopathy.

This receptor has the CDR3 CASSGTGKGYGYTF. The sequenced DNA is TGTGCCAGCAGTGGAACGGGGAAGGGCTATGGCTACACCTTC. Recombination linked TRBV25-1 to TRBJ1-2, with the D gene uncertain. The trim is 4 bases for V and 4 bases for J, with a gap of 13 bases between the germline ends. CDR1 and CDR2 were assigned from the germline V gene as MGHDK and SYGVNS. The CDR3 starts with the cysteine, ends with the phenylalanine, and has 14 residues. Here the CDR3 DNA is all that survives: 42 bases in frame from base 1.